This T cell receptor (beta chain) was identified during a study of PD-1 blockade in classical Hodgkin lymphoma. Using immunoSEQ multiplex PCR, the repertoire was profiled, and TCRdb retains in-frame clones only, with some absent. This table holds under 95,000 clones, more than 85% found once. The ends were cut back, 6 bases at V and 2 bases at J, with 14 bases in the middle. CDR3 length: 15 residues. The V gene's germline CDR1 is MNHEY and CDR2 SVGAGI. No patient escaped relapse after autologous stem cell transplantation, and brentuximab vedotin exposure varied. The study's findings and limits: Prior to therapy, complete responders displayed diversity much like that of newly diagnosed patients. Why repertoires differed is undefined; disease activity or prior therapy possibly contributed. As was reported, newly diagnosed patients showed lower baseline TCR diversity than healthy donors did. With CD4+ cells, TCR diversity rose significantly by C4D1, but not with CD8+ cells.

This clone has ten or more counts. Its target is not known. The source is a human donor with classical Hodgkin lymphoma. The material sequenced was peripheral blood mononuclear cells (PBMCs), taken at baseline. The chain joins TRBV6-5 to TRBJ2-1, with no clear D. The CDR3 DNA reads TGTGCCAGCAGCCCTATAAGTGGGCCCTACAATGAGCAGTTCTTC. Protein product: CASSPISGPYNEQFF.